What follows are 6 T cell receptor beta chains derived from one specimen sequenced in a study of CD8 T cells in Susac syndrome. The RNA input was roughly 0.5 to 1 ug, and it was reverse transcribed with random hexamers. TCRdb re-analysed the immunoSEQ multiplex PCR reads in MiXCR, keeping a single row per CDR3 protein. In the table there are over 150,000 distinct CDR3 sequences, roughly 94% of which are singletons. The sequenced material came from CD4+ T cells from PBMCs. These receptors all stem from a human donor with Susac syndrome.

This clonotype was picked up one time. The chain uses TRBV19 and TRBJ2-7; 9 bases match TRBD1. Germline CDR1 and CDR2: LNHDA and SQIVND (reference sequence). After removal of 4 bases from V and 6 bases from J, the junction contained 4 bases not matched to a gene. This CDR3 region has 13 residues. In DNA, the CDR3 is TGTGCCAGTAGTAGGACAGGGGATCGCGAGCAGTACTTC. Protein: CASSRTGDREQYF.

The chain uses TRBV2 and TRBJ1-2, with unresolved D. Deletions cut 2 bases from V and 9 bases from J, with 10 bases between. The CDR3 spans 12 residues. Germline V lookup: CDR1 SNHLY, CDR2 FYNNEI. The CDR3 spells CASSEFGQSYTF. The DNA of the CDR3 is TGTGCCAGCAGTGAATTTGGGCAGAGCTACACCTTC.

This clonotype was seen a single time. V gene TRBV7-2 combines with J gene TRBJ1-1; D might be TRBD1 (6 bases). The germline V gene encodes CDR1 SGHTA and CDR2 FQGNSA. V lost 5 bases, J lost 2 bases, and 12 bases lay in between. This CDR3 has 14 residues. In nucleotides, the CDR3 is TGTGCCAGCAGCGTGACAGGAAGTAACACTGAAGCTTTCTTT. This translates into CASSVTGSNTEAFF.

The genes are TRBV18 and TRBJ2-6; a possible D gene is TRBD1 (6 bases). V was clipped by 2 bases and J by 0 bases, with 17 bases between them. The CDR3 totals 19 residues. Germline V gene lookup returns CDR1 KGHSH and CDR2 LQKENI. The CDR3 region is CASSPSFGTGISGANVLTF. DNA of the CDR3: TGTGCCAGCTCACCATCTTTTGGAACAGGGATCTCTGGGGCCAACGTCCTGACTTTC.

For this clonotype: At one end the junction does not follow the germline gene, possibly because of a read error. The chain carries TRBV7-2 and TRBJ2-7; TRBD2 aligns across 12 bases. Germline assignment: CDR1 SGHTA and CDR2 FQGNSA. The CDR3 is 15 residues long. CDR3 protein: CASSLAGGPSYEQYF. The CDR3 nucleotides are TGTGCCAGCAGCCTAGCGGGAGGGCCGAGTTACGAGCAGTACTTC.

This chain uses TRBV4-1 with TRBJ2-1, with no clear D. Trimming took 6 bases from V and 0 from J, leaving 12 bases between them. This CDR3 is built from 15 residues. Germline V gene data show CDR1 as MGHRA and CDR2 as YSYEKL. CDR3 DNA: TGCGCCAGCAGGCCTACCTTTAGCTCCTACAATGAGCAGTTCTTC. Its translation: CASRPTFSSYNEQFF.